Listed here are 20 T cell receptor beta chains from one sample, sequenced in a study of T cells in Graves' hyperthyroidism and ophthalmopathy. Amplified regions were TCR beta CDR3 sequences from RNA transcripts. During a first-round RT-PCR of the TCR CDR3, the HTBI primer set was used. TCRdb processed the multiplex PCR reads anew with MiXCR; each CDR3 protein has one entry. The table records 600,000 to 800,000 distinct CDR3 sequences, 35% of them present only once. Sequencing input: blood. These receptors originate from a woman aged 40 to 50 with Graves' hyperthyroidism.

This clonotype was detected a few times. The chain has TRBV12-3 or TRBV12-4 and TRBJ2-7; tentatively, D is TRBD2 (6 bases). V lost 6 bases to trimming and J lost 0 bases, with 6 bases between them. The CDR3 covers 12 residues. CDR3 protein: CASRGLSYEQYF. CDR3 sequence (DNA): TGTGCCAGCAGGGGACTCTCCTACGAGCAGTACTTC.

The CDR3 region is CSVLTGELFF. DNA of the CDR3: TGCAGCGTCCTGACAGGGGAGCTGTTTTTT. The chain is built from TRBV29-1 and TRBJ2-2, with D uncertain. The length of the CDR3 is 10 residues. V gave up 6 bases and J gave up 8 bases, with 7 bases separating them. CDR1 is SQVTM, CDR2 ANQGSEA, per germline.

This clonotype has a count of ten or more. This chain connects TRBV19 to TRBJ1-2; D unresolved. V shed 3 bases and J shed 8 bases, with 13 bases lying between them. Germline CDR1 is LNHDA and CDR2 is SQIVND (reference sequence). The CDR3 consists of 13 residues. The CDR3 nucleotides read TGTGCCAGTAGTATCGGCCCCCCAGAAGGCTACACCTTC. Translated, it gives CASSIGPPEGYTF. The entire variable domain, with the rest obtained from reference TRBV19 and TRBJ1-2, is as follows: DGGITQSPKYLFRKEGQNVTLSCEQNLNHDAMYWYRQDPGQGLRLIYYSQIVNDFQKGDIAEGYSVSREKKESFPLTVTSAQKNPTAFYLCASSIGPPEGYTFGSGTRLTVV.

This sequence joins TRBV5-4 and TRBJ2-2; D is possibly TRBD2 (7 bases). V lost 0 bases and J lost 7, with 13 bases in between. This CDR3 comprises 15 residues. CDR1 and CDR2 (germline): SGHNT, YYREEE (reference sequence). The CDR3 loop is CASSLVGGAGGELFF. The CDR3 bases are TGTGCCAGCAGCTTGGTTGGGGGGGCCGGCGGGGAGCTGTTTTTT.

In regard to this clonotype: At one boundary the junction diverges from the germline segment, which might be a read error. V and J are TRBV7-9 and TRBJ1-6, with unresolved D. Germline assignment: CDR1 SEHNR and CDR2 FQNEAQ (reference sequence). This CDR3 is built from 10 residues. The CDR3 coding sequence is TGTGCCAGCAGCTTAGACCGGGTATTGTTT. It codes for CASSLDRVLF.

With regard to this clonotype: The junction departs from germline at one end; a sequencing error may be responsible. V and J are TRBV18 and TRBJ1-3, with 7 bases matching TRBD1. Germline V gene lookup returns CDR1 KGHSH and CDR2 LQKENI. The CDR3 spans 16 residues. CDR3 coding DNA: TGTGCCAGCTCACCAGGGACAGCGGGGAGAGGAAACACCACATATTTT. Protein sequence: CASSPGTAGRGNTTYF.

The table lists this clonotype with a few counts. J is TRBJ1-1 and V is TRBV4-3, with D maybe TRBD1 (5 bases). The germline gives CDR1 LGHNA, CDR2 YSLEER. Trimming removed 4 bases at V and 4 bases at J, with 16 bases between. The CDR3 is 15 amino acids. CDR3 sequence: CASSPGLGASTEAFF. The CDR3 region has the DNA TGCGCCAGCAGCCCGGGGTTAGGGGCGAGCACTGAAGCTTTCTTT.

The table lists this clonotype with a few counts. The chain combines TRBV7-2 with TRBJ2-1, with D possibly matching TRBD2 (6 bases). Germline CDR1 is SGHTA and CDR2 is FQGNSA. V shed 5 bases and J shed 4 bases, with 15 bases lying between them. The CDR3 sequence is 15 residues long. CDR3 bases: TGTGCCAGCAGCGAAGAAGGGCTAGCGTACAATGAGCAGTTCTTC. It encodes CASSEEGLAYNEQFF.

The chain couples TRBV4-1 to TRBJ1-1, with no clear D. The CDR3 runs to 15 residues. CDR1 and CDR2 from the germline V gene are MGHRA and YSYEKL. Deletions cut 0 bases from V and 0 bases from J, with 8 bases between. DNA of the CDR3: TGCGCCAGCAGCCAAGATACCGGGGTGAACACTGAAGCTTTCTTT. Protein sequence: CASSQDTGVNTEAFF.

This clonotype turned up a few times. The chain links TRBV4-3 to TRBJ1-3; 7 bases map to TRBD1. The V gene's germline CDR1 is LGHNA and CDR2 YSLEER. There are 15 residues in the CDR3. V shed 3 bases and J 3 bases; nucleotides not matched to a gene: 5. The CDR3 coding sequence is TGCGCCAGCAGCCACCTCCGGGACAGTGGAAACACCATATATTTT. This translates into CASSHLRDSGNTIYF.

This clonotype was counted ten times or more. This rearrangement joins TRBV7-9 to TRBJ2-5; 12 positions agree with TRBD2. The CDR3 consists of 15 residues. Looked up from germline, CDR1 is SEHNR and CDR2 is FQNEAQ (reference sequence). V lost 1 base, J lost 5 bases, and 2 bases stayed unmatched. The CDR3 nucleotides read TGTGCCAGCAGCTTAGGGACTAGCGGGATGGAGACCCAGTACTTC. This sequence encodes CASSLGTSGMETQYF.

Only a few counts were recorded for this clonotype. The V gene is TRBV5-6, the J gene TRBJ2-7; D is unresolved. This CDR3 has 15 amino acids. Trimming stripped 1 base from V and 4 bases from J, with 15 bases between. Per germline, CDR1 SGHDT and CDR2 YYEEEE. The CDR3 region is CASSLLPSPAYEQYF. The DNA for the CDR3 is TGTGCCAGCAGCTTGTTACCGTCCCCGGCTTACGAGCAGTACTTC.

This clonotype was detected many times. The chain couples TRBV2 to TRBJ1-2; a weak D match, TRBD1 (5 bases). The CDR3 contains 13 residues. Germline CDR1 is SNHLY and CDR2 is FYNNEI. Trimming left V 4 bases short and J 3 bases short, with 9 bases between. In DNA, the CDR3 is TGTGCCAGCAGTGGAGGGGCCCACTATGGCTACACCTTC. Encoded protein: CASSGGAHYGYTF.

V is TRBV7-2 and J is TRBJ1-5; D not resolved. The CDR3 contains 16 residues. The germline V and J ends were trimmed by 4 bases and 7 bases, with 20 bases remaining between them. In germline, CDR1 is SGHTA, CDR2 FQGNSA. CDR3 nucleotides: TGTGCCAGCAGCTCACGGGCCGACCAAACTAGGCAGCCCCAGCATTTT. Translating gives CASSSRADQTRQPQHF.

This clonotype was counted ten times or more. V and J are TRBV10-3 and TRBJ1-2; D gene unclear. V was cut by 7 bases and J by 1 base, with 7 bases left in between. This CDR3 contains 12 residues. CDR1 is ENHRY, CDR2 SYGVKD, per germline. This CDR3 is CAIKDGNYGYTF. CDR3 nucleotides: TGTGCCATCAAGGACGGTAACTATGGCTACACCTTC.

The chain recombines TRBV19 with TRBJ1-2, with D possibly matching TRBD1 (5 bases). The V end lost 7 bases, the J end lost 7 bases, and 22 bases lay between the germline ends. CDR1 LNHDA and CDR2 SQIVND come from the germline V gene (reference sequence). The CDR3 extends over 15 amino acids. Here the CDR3 DNA reads TGTGCCAGTATAGAGATAACAGGAGGCGGTGGTGGCTACACCTTC. Encoded protein: CASIEITGGGGGYTF.

Note on this clonotype: A clone one base away is much larger, so this may be a read error. The genes are TRBV16 and TRBJ1-2; D is possibly TRBD1 (5 bases). Looked up from germline, CDR1 is KGHSY and CDR2 is FQNENV. The CDR3 covers 15 residues. CDR3 loop: CASSLRRDGNYGCTF. CDR3 DNA: TGTGCCAGCAGCCTTAGGCGGGACGGAAACTATGGCTGCACCTTC.

J is TRBJ1-3 and V is TRBV29-1, with D tentatively TRBD1 (5 bases). This CDR3 contains 16 residues. V lost 6 bases and J lost 0, with 18 bases in between. Germline V lookup: CDR1 SQVTM, CDR2 ANQGSEA. The CDR3 DNA sequence: TGCAGCGTCTACCCGCCGGGCGGGGGCTCTGGAAACACCATATATTTT. Amino acids: CSVYPPGGGSGNTIYF.

The chain combines TRBV7-6 with TRBJ2-6; possible D gene TRBD1, 5 bases. The V and J ends lost 5 bases and 4 bases respectively, with 21 bases between them. Germline CDR1 and CDR2: SGHVS and FNYEAQ. The CDR3 consists of 18 residues. The CDR3 DNA reads TGTGCCAGCAGCAAGGGGCCCAGTGAGGACACAGGGGCCAACGTCCTGACTTTC. Protein: CASSKGPSEDTGANVLTF. Based on the CDR3 plus reference TRBV7-6 and TRBJ2-6, the full variable domain is GAGVSQSPRYKVTKRGQDVALRCDPISGHVSLYWYRQALGQGPEFLTYFNYEAQQDKSGLPNDRFSAERPEGSISTLTIQRTEQRDSAMYRCASSKGPSEDTGANVLTFGAGSRLTVL.

The chain recombines TRBV2 with TRBJ1-5; D is possibly TRBD1 (5 bases). Germline CDR1 SNHLY, CDR2 FYNNEI. The CDR3 contains 12 residues. The V gene lost 8 bases and the J gene lost 6 bases, with 11 bases spanning the gap. CDR3: CASHQGSQPQHF. Written as DNA, the CDR3 is TGTGCCAGCCACCAGGGCAGTCAGCCCCAGCATTTT.